This T cell receptor (beta chain) was captured by sequencing in a study of radiation and T cells in renal cell carcinoma. TCRdb's copy holds only in-frame clones and misses some; the assay was immunoSEQ multiplex PCR. The top ten clones hold 1.5% to 2% of a sample with some 130,000 clones, approximately 75% of them seen once. Per germline, CDR1 PRHDT and CDR2 FYEKMQ (reference sequence). V dropped 5 bases and J dropped 4 bases, with 15 bases sitting between them. The CDR3 spans 15 residues. The time point is: blood 2 weeks post-SBRT. The sample's treatment: 15 Gy SBRT to primary tumor, nephrectomy 4 weeks later.

Sequences were derived from blood, sampled from a patient whose treatment included radiotherapy and nephrectomy. This chain connects TRBV13 to TRBJ2-1; the D gene is possibly TRBD2 (5 bases). The origin of this receptor is a woman in her sixties or seventies with renal cell carcinoma. CDR3 DNA: TGTGCCAGCAGCCAAGCGGAGGCAATATACAATGAGCAGTTCTTC. Protein: CASSQAEAIYNEQFF.